This passage covers 32 T cell receptor beta chains from one sample sequenced in a study of cytomegalovirus exposure and HLA in healthy donors. Researchers ran the PCR with 60 Vbeta and 13 Jbeta primers. Generated by immunoSEQ multiplex PCR, the TCRdb table keeps only in-frame clones and is missing some. The sample yields 130,000 to 150,000 clones, 60% to 85% seen once. The sample consisted of PBMCs. These receptor sequences come from a man between 18 and 35 years old in good health and CMV-seronegative.

This clone was counted between two and nine times. V is TRBV10-3 and J is TRBJ1-2, with a weak D call TRBD1 (6 bases). Germline V gene sequence: CDR1 ENHRY, CDR2 SYGVKD. Between the trimmed V and J ends, which lost 8 bases and 4 bases, there was a span of 23 bases. This CDR3 has 16 residues. CDR3 coding DNA: TGTGCCATCCAACCGGGACAAGTAGCATTGGGCTATGGCTACACCTTC. It yields the protein CAIQPGQVALGYGYTF.

V is TRBV6-1 and J is TRBJ2-3, with 9 bases lining up with TRBD2. Trimming took 2 bases from V and 4 from J; bases not matched to a gene: 7. Per germline, CDR1 MNHNS and CDR2 SASEGT. This CDR3 spans 16 amino acids. The CDR3: CASSESGGRVSDTQYF. DNA of the CDR3: TGTGCCAGCAGTGAATCGGGCGGGAGGGTCTCAGATACGCAGTATTTT.

The gene calls are TRBV29-1 and TRBJ2-5; 9 nucleotides align to TRBD1. Trimming took 3 bases from V and 2 from J; bases not matched to a gene: 7. The CDR3 spans 15 residues. CDR1 and CDR2 from the germline V gene are SQVTM and ANQGSEA. This CDR3 is CSVDITGTGQETQYF. CDR3 in DNA: TGCAGCGTTGACATCACCGGGACAGGGCAAGAGACCCAGTACTTC.

The gene calls are TRBV11-3 and TRBJ1-1, with TRBD1 as a possible D gene (6 bases). V shed 11 bases and J shed 0 bases, with 10 bases lying between them. This CDR3 comprises 12 residues. The germline gives CDR1 SGHNT, CDR2 YENEEA. CDR3 coding DNA: TGTGCCGTGGACAGTATGAACACTGAAGCTTTCTTT. Protein: CAVDSMNTEAFF.

J is TRBJ1-5 and V is TRBV7-2, with D hard to call. Germline V gene sequence: CDR1 SGHTA, CDR2 FQGNSA. The CDR3 has 13 amino acids. The V gene lost 1 base and the J gene lost 6 bases, with 7 bases spanning the gap. The CDR3 is CASSLDRGQPQHF. CDR3 DNA: TGTGCCAGCAGCTTAGATCGGGGTCAGCCCCAGCATTTT.

V is TRBV5-1 and J is TRBJ2-1, with TRBD1 identical over 7 bases. The CDR3 covers 14 residues. V was pared by 4 bases and J by 4 bases, with 5 bases of the junction left unmatched. Germline CDR1 reads SGHRS; CDR2 reads YFSETQ. CDR3: CASSSGQDYNEQFF. The CDR3 DNA reads TGCGCCAGCAGCAGCGGACAGGATTACAATGAGCAGTTCTTC.

This chain connects TRBV6-1 to TRBJ1-2; D not certain. Germline assignment: CDR1 MNHNS and CDR2 SASEGT. This CDR3 comprises 14 residues. The ends were cut back, 2 bases at V and 3 bases at J, with 10 bases in the middle. CDR3 residues: CASSESRLDYGYTF. In DNA form, the CDR3 reads TGTGCCAGCAGTGAATCCCGGTTGGACTATGGCTACACCTTC.

This clone was seen a handful of times. The genes are TRBV25-1 and TRBJ1-1; D gene unclear. The V and J ends lost 3 bases and 8 bases respectively, with 10 bases between them. The CDR3 loop spans 12 amino acids. Per germline, CDR1 MGHDK and CDR2 SYGVNS. The CDR3 DNA reads as TGTGCCAGCAGTGAGTTCACCGGGGAAGCTTTCTTT. This translates into CASSEFTGEAFF. Full variable domain (remainder filled in from reference TRBV25-1 and TRBJ1-1): EADIYQTPRYLVIGTGKKITLECSQTMGHDKMYWYQQDPGMELHLIHYSYGVNSTEKGDLSSESTVSRIRTEHFPLTLESARPSHTSQYLCASSEFTGEAFFGQGTRLTVV.

The chain couples TRBV10-1 to TRBJ2-1; maybe TRBD2 (5 bases). The ends were cut back, 0 bases at V and 3 bases at J, with 12 bases in the middle. CDR1 WNHNN and CDR2 SYGVQD come from the germline V gene (reference sequence). The length of the CDR3 is 16 residues. CDR3 protein: CASSESRAALYNEQFF. The DNA of the CDR3 is TGCGCCAGCAGTGAGTCAAGAGCGGCCCTCTACAATGAGCAGTTCTTC.

The genes are TRBV6-5 and TRBJ2-7; 7 bases fit TRBD1. CDR3 length equals 13 residues. CDR1 MNHEY and CDR2 SVGAGI come from the germline V gene. The trim removed 5 bases at V and 6 bases at J, leaving 7 bases unmatched. CDR3 sequence reads: CASSRTGVFEQYF. The CDR3, as DNA: TGTGCCAGCAGTCGAACAGGGGTGTTCGAGCAGTACTTC.

About this clone: This CDR3 is also generated by other DNA sequences in the sample. CDR3 coding DNA: TGTGCCAGCAGCGTTGGACAGGGGGCTTACGAGCAGTACTTC. This gives the protein CASSVGQGAYEQYF. J is TRBJ2-7 and V is TRBV9; 11 nucleotides match TRBD1. From germline, CDR1 is SGDLS and CDR2 YYNGEE. V trimming: 2 bases; J trimming: 4 bases; junction bases outside the gene matches: 2. This CDR3 region has 14 residues. The full variable domain, rest sourced from reference TRBV9 and TRBJ2-7, is DSGVTQTPKHLITATGQRVTLRCSPRSGDLSVYWYQQSLDQGLQFLIQYYNGEERAKGNILERFSAQQFPDLHSELNLSSLELGDSALYFCASSVGQGAYEQYFGPGTRLTVT.

This clone was recorded only once. This rearrangement joins TRBV4-1 to TRBJ2-1; 7 positions agree with TRBD2. Germline V lookup: CDR1 MGHRA, CDR2 YSYEKL. V shed 0 bases, J shed 5 bases, and the junction held 7 bases outside the gene matches. The CDR3 has 16 amino acids. CDR3 sequence (DNA): TGCGCCAGCAGCCAAGATTTGACTAGCCGTCACAATGAGCAGTTCTTC. This encodes CASSQDLTSRHNEQFF.

The V gene is TRBV30, the J gene TRBJ2-1; 8 positions agree with TRBD1. This CDR3 has 16 residues. Losses at the gene ends were 2 bases for V and 0 bases for J; bases not matched to a gene: 6. The germline CDR1 and CDR2 sequences are GTSNPN and SVGIG (reference sequence). DNA of the CDR3: TGTGCCTGGAGTACCCCCGGGACAGGCTCCTACAATGAGCAGTTCTTC. As protein: CAWSTPGTGSYNEQFF. The full variable domain, completed using reference TRBV30 and TRBJ2-1, is SQTIHQWPATLVQPVGSPLSLECTVEGTSNPNLYWYRQAAGRGLQLLFYSVGIGQISSEVPQNLSASRPQDRQFILSSKKLLLSDSGFYLCAWSTPGTGSYNEQFFGPGTRLTVL.

The V call is TRBV25-1, the J call TRBJ2-5; 9 nucleotides line up with TRBD1. The CDR3 is 13 amino acids. The ends lost 6 bases at V and 4 bases at J; junction bases unmatched: 3. Germline-derived CDR1 and CDR2 are MGHDK and SYGVNS. CDR3 residues: CASRGQGIETQYF. CDR3 nucleotides: TGTGCCAGCAGGGGACAGGGAATAGAGACCCAGTACTTC.

The V gene is TRBV6-1, the J gene TRBJ2-5; TRBD1 agrees at 10 bases. The V gene's germline CDR1 is MNHNS and CDR2 SASEGT. The CDR3 runs 14 residues. Unmatched junction bases numbered 6, after V lost 8 bases and J lost 3 bases. The CDR3 here is CASSDRGGKETQYF. CDR3 sequence (DNA): TGTGCCAGCTCGGACAGGGGGGGGAAAGAGACCCAGTACTTC.

This clone was seen more than once but under ten times. The CDR3 DNA follows: TGTGCCAGCAGTGAAGCTAGACTAGCGGGAAACACAGATACGCAGTATTTT. This encodes CASSEARLAGNTDTQYF. This sequence joins TRBV6-1 and TRBJ2-3; TRBD2 agrees at 11 bases. V dropped 0 bases and J dropped 2; count of bases not matched to a gene: 4. This CDR3 comprises 17 residues. CDR1 and CDR2 (germline): MNHNS, SASEGT.

This chain uses TRBV29-1 with TRBJ1-2; D may be TRBD1 (5 bases). The V gene lost 6 bases and the J gene lost 2 bases, with 13 bases spanning the gap. This CDR3 is built from 13 residues. Germline-derived CDR1 and CDR2 are SQVTM and ANQGSEA. The DNA for the CDR3 is TGCAGCGTCGAGACAGCAGTAAACTATGGCTACACCTTC. Translation gives CSVETAVNYGYTF.

The V gene is TRBV7-8, the J gene TRBJ2-5; 8 bases line up with TRBD2. J was trimmed by 0 bases and V by 4 bases; bases with no gene match: 7. Germline values: CDR1 SGHVS, CDR2 FQNEAQ. The CDR3 has 16 residues. This chain's CDR3 is CASSSPGGEYQETQYF. The CDR3 nucleotides read TGTGCCAGCAGCTCCCCCGGGGGGGAATACCAAGAGACCCAGTACTTC.

This rearrangement joins TRBV2 to TRBJ2-4; possibly TRBD2 for D (6 bases). CDR3 size: 19 residues. V was pared by 6 bases and J by 5 bases, with 29 bases between. CDR1 is SNHLY, CDR2 FYNNEI, per germline. CDR3 in amino acids: CASRAGRASTGARENIQYF. The CDR3 DNA sequence: TGTGCCAGCAGGGCCGGGAGAGCCAGTACGGGAGCTAGGGAAAACATTCAGTACTTC. The full variable domain, with the rest looked up from reference TRBV2 and TRBJ2-4, is EPEVTQTPSHQVTQMGQEVILRCVPISNHLYFYWYRQILGQKVEFLVSFYNNEISEKSEIFDDQFSVERPDGSNFTLKIRSTKLEDSAMYFCASRAGRASTGARENIQYFGAGTRLSVL.

A few counts support this clone. The CDR3 spells CASSQGWWPQHF. The CDR3 DNA reads TGTGCCAGCTCACAGGGGTGGTGGCCCCAGCATTTT. The chain links TRBV9 to TRBJ1-5; 7 bases fit TRBD1. Germline V CDR1 and CDR2: SGDLS, YYNGEE. The CDR3 totals 12 residues. J gave up 9 bases and V 7 bases, and 7 bases lay outside the gene matches.

V gene TRBV11-2 combines with J gene TRBJ1-2, with no clear D. V gave up 1 base and J gave up 2 bases, with 8 bases separating them. The V gene's germline CDR1 is SGHAT and CDR2 FQNNGV. The length of the CDR3 is 14 residues. The CDR3 nucleotides are TGTGCCAGCAGCTTAGGGCAACAAAACTATGGCTACACCTTC. This sequence encodes CASSLGQQNYGYTF.

The V gene is TRBV18, the J gene TRBJ1-2, with unresolved D. This CDR3 region has 14 residues. V lost 2 bases and J lost 3, with 10 bases in between. From germline, CDR1 is KGHSH and CDR2 LQKENI. CDR3 coding DNA: TGTGCCAGCTCACCAAATCAAGAGGACTATGGCTACACCTTC. It yields the protein CASSPNQEDYGYTF.

The V gene is TRBV5-8, the J gene TRBJ1-6; D gene ambiguous. V gave up 0 bases and J gave up 6 bases, with 13 bases separating them. Per germline, CDR1 SGHTS and CDR2 YDEGEE. There are 16 residues in the CDR3. The CDR3 DNA sequence: TGTGCCAGCAGCTTGGACCCACTACCGATTAATTCACCCCTCCACTTT. The encoded protein is CASSLDPLPINSPLHF.

The genes are TRBV7-3 and TRBJ2-1; no clear D gene. The CDR3 sequence is 15 residues long. Per the germline V gene, CDR1 is SGHTA and CDR2 is FQGTGA. V was cut by 4 bases and J by 2 bases, with 12 bases left in between. CDR3 in DNA: TGTGCCAGCAGCTCCCTCCTTTCCCCCTACAATGAGCAGTTCTTC. It yields the protein CASSSLLSPYNEQFF.

The rearrangement uses TRBV6-6 and TRBJ1-2; maybe TRBD1 (6 bases). Germline V CDR1 and CDR2: MNHNY, SVGAGI (reference sequence). Trimming shortened V by 5 bases and J by 2 bases, and 12 bases separated the two germline ends. The CDR3 length is 14 residues. CDR3 sequence: CASSIRTGNYGYTF. CDR3 nucleotides: TGTGCCAGCAGTATCCGAACAGGGAACTATGGCTACACCTTC.

The J gene is TRBJ2-1, the V gene TRBV4-2; D is perhaps TRBD1 (5 bases). CDR1 and CDR2 from the germline V gene are LGHNA and YNFKEQ. Trimming took off 0 bases at V and 8 bases at J, with 5 bases between the two ends. The CDR3 has 12 amino acids. The CDR3 nucleotides read TGTGCCAGCAGCCAAGACAGGGATGAGCAGTTCTTC. This translates into CASSQDRDEQFF.

This chain links TRBV10-1 with TRBJ1-1, with TRBD1 identical over 8 bases. After removal of 5 bases from V and 9 bases from J, the junction contained 8 bases not matched to a gene. The CDR3 runs to 13 residues. CDR1 is WNHNN, CDR2 SYGVQD, per germline (reference sequence). The CDR3 nucleotides are TGCGCCAGCAGTATAGACAGGGGTTCAAAAGCTTTCTTT. Amino acids: CASSIDRGSKAFF.

The chain is built from TRBV11-3 and TRBJ1-1; no clear D gene. This CDR3 spans 12 amino acids. Germline V gives CDR1 SGHNT, CDR2 YENEEA. V lost 1 base, J lost 7 bases, and 7 bases lay in between. The CDR3 DNA follows: TGTGCCAGCAGCTTAGTGAGAAATGAAGCTTTCTTT. Its translation is CASSLVRNEAFF.

The chain is built from TRBV18 and TRBJ2-3; TRBD2 agrees at 7 bases. The CDR3 consists of 14 residues. V dropped 3 bases and J dropped 2; count of bases not matched to a gene: 2. In germline, CDR1 is KGHSH, CDR2 LQKENI. The CDR3 DNA is TGTGCCAGCTCACCCGGGACTACCACAGATACGCAGTATTTT. Translation: CASSPGTTTDTQYF.

CDR3: CASSHGTLQETQYF. The CDR3 region has the DNA TGTGCCAGCAGCCACGGGACTCTCCAAGAGACCCAGTACTTC. J is TRBJ2-5 and V is TRBV7-7; perhaps TRBD2 as D (6 bases). In germline, CDR1 is SSHAT, CDR2 FNYEAQ (reference sequence). CDR3 length: 14 residues. V lost 5 bases and J 1 base, leaving 11 bases between the germline ends.

CDR3 in amino acids: CASSQGSSVGTGELFF. DNA of the CDR3: TGTGCCAGCAGCCAAGGGTCTAGCGTTGGCACCGGGGAGCTGTTTTTT. This rearrangement joins TRBV14 to TRBJ2-2, with a tentative D call TRBD2 (6 bases). Trimming pared 1 base from V and 4 bases from J, leaving 13 bases between. Germline loops: CDR1 SGHDN, CDR2 FVKESK. The CDR3 runs to 16 residues.

V gene TRBV11-3 combines with J gene TRBJ2-1, with a possible D match to TRBD2 (5 bases). Trimming removed 5 bases at V and 5 bases at J, with 10 bases between. The CDR3 loop spans 13 amino acids. The germline V gene has CDR1 SGHNT and CDR2 YENEEA. CDR3 in DNA: TGTGCCAGCAGCCCGGTCGGGGACAATGAGCAGTTCTTC. Translation gives CASSPVGDNEQFF.